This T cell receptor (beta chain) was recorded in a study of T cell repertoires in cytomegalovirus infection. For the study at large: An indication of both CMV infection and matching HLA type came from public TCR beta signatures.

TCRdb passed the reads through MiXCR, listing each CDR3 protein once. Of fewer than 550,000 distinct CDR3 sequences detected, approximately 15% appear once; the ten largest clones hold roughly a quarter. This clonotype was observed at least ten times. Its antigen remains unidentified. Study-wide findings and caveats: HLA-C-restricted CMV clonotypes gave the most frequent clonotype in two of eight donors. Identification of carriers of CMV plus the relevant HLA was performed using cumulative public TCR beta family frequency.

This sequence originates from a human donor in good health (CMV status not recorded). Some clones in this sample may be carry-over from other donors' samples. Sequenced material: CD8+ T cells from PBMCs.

CDR3 loop: CASSLRGGANEQYF. Here the CDR3 DNA reads TGTGCCAGCAGTCTCCGGGGCGGCGCTAACGAGCAGTACTTC. This sequence joins TRBV6-6 and TRBJ2-7, with D tentatively TRBD1 or TRBD2 (5 bases each). With 5 bases removed from V and 5 bases from J, the gap between germline ends came to 16 bases. Looked up from germline, CDR1 is MNHNY and CDR2 is SVGAGI (reference sequence). The CDR3 spans 14 residues.